The 29 T cell receptor beta chains presented below share a single source sample, sequenced in a study of early T cells in non-severe SARS-CoV-2 infection. A single record per CDR3 protein comes from TCRdb applying MiXCR to the 5' RACE reads. The sample consists of around 40,000 distinct CDR3 sequences, approximately 10% of them appearing once. Sample: whole blood. These receptors all stem from an adult who was a healthcare worker with PCR-confirmed SARS-CoV-2 infection or an uninfected control (not recorded which).

This rearrangement joins TRBV29-1 to TRBJ2-5, with D possibly matching TRBD2 (5 bases). Trimming shortened V by 0 bases and J by 3 bases, and 11 bases separated the two germline ends. The CDR3 covers 14 residues. The germline V gene encodes CDR1 SQVTM and CDR2 ANQGSEA. In DNA form, the CDR3 reads TGCAGCGTTGAAGAAACTCGGGGAAAAGAGACCCAGTACTTC. Translating it yields CSVEETRGKETQYF.

This clonotype has at least ten counts. The J gene is TRBJ1-2, the V gene TRBV7-2, with unresolved D. CDR1 is SGHTA, CDR2 FQGNSA, per germline. The CDR3 runs 14 residues. V was shortened by 2 bases and J by 3 bases, with 10 bases between the two germline ends. The CDR3 loop is CASSLTVSDYGYTF. CDR3 coding DNA: TGTGCCAGCAGCTTAACAGTGTCGGACTATGGCTACACCTTC.

This clonotype came up a few times. The chain has TRBV7-3 and TRBJ1-1; tentatively, D is TRBD1 (6 bases). Trimming stripped 7 bases from V and 2 bases from J, with 11 bases between. In germline, CDR1 is SGHTA, CDR2 FQGTGA. This CDR3 comprises 13 residues. CDR3 DNA sequence: TGTGCCAGCAAAAGACAGGCCAACACTGAAGCTTTCTTT. Translated: CASKRQANTEAFF.

The V gene is TRBV12-3 or TRBV12-4, the J gene TRBJ1-5; tentative D call: TRBD1 (6 bases). This CDR3 has 14 residues. The germline V and J ends were trimmed by 6 bases and 3 bases, with 12 bases remaining between them. CDR3 amino acids: CASSLLGANQPQHF. The CDR3 DNA reads as TGTGCCAGCAGCCTCCTGGGGGCCAATCAGCCCCAGCATTTT.

This clonotype was picked up many times. The rearrangement joins TRBV4-3 to TRBJ1-2, with 8 bases fitting TRBD1. This CDR3 has 16 amino acids. The ends lost 4 bases at V and 2 bases at J; junction bases unmatched: 9. Germline V gives CDR1 LGHNA, CDR2 YSLEER. Here the CDR3 DNA reads TGCGCCAGCAGCCCCGACCCAACAGGGGGGAACTATGGCTACACCTTC. Translated, it gives CASSPDPTGGNYGYTF.

This clonotype was seen more than once but under ten times. The chain has TRBV11-2 and TRBJ2-5; D gene unclear. V was cut by 5 bases and J by 0 bases, with 13 bases left in between. The CDR3 has 15 amino acids. Germline CDR1 SGHAT, CDR2 FQNNGV. The DNA for the CDR3 is TGTGCCAGCAGCCCACCGTATTGGTACCAAGAGACCCAGTACTTC. This translates into CASSPPYWYQETQYF.

Ten or more counts support this clonotype. The rearrangement joins TRBV10-3 to TRBJ2-5; D is perhaps TRBD1 (6 bases). CDR1 ENHRY and CDR2 SYGVKD come from the germline V gene. Trimming cost V 6 bases and J 5 bases, with 16 bases left between them. This CDR3 has 14 residues. CDR3 amino acids: CAIRDRAGDETQYF. The DNA for the CDR3 is TGTGCCATCAGGGATAGGGCAGGGGACGAGACCCAGTACTTC.

This clonotype came up a few times. V and J are TRBV7-2 and TRBJ1-5, with a tentative D call TRBD1 (6 bases). From germline, CDR1 is SGHTA and CDR2 FQGNSA. CDR3 length: 14 residues. The ends were cut back, 3 bases at V and 5 bases at J, with 11 bases in the middle. The DNA for the CDR3 is TGTGCCAGCAGCTTGGCAGGGGCCTATCAGCCCCAGCATTTT. This codes for CASSLAGAYQPQHF.

The rearrangement joins TRBV18 to TRBJ2-3; D remains unclear. Germline CDR1 is KGHSH and CDR2 is LQKENI. There are 13 residues in the CDR3. V was pared by 0 bases and J by 3 bases, with 4 bases between. CDR3 loop: CASSPPLTDTQYF. DNA of the CDR3: TGTGCCAGCTCACCACCGCTGACAGATACGCAGTATTTT.

The J gene is TRBJ2-4, the V gene TRBV20-1; D gene unclear. CDR1 is DFQATT and CDR2 is SNEGSKA in the germline V gene (reference sequence). The CDR3 extends over 14 amino acids. Deletions cut 1 base from V and 8 bases from J, with 15 bases between. CDR3 sequence (DNA): TGCAGTGCTAGAGTCCTCCAAGGTCGGGACATTCAGTACTTC. It encodes CSARVLQGRDIQYF.

This clonotype was seen a handful of times. The J gene is TRBJ2-7, the V gene TRBV14; D gene ambiguous. There are 14 residues in the CDR3. Germline CDR1 is SGHDN and CDR2 is FVKESK. The V end was cut by 4 bases, the J end by 2 bases, with 12 bases between. CDR3 nucleotide sequence: TGTGCCAGCAGCCCCCGACTGATAGCCTACGAGCAGTACTTC. This codes for CASSPRLIAYEQYF.

There are many counts of this clonotype. The rearrangement links TRBV5-4 to TRBJ2-7; D gene ambiguous. This CDR3 comprises 13 residues. The ends were cut back, 3 bases at V and 6 bases at J, with 13 bases in the middle. CDR1 SGHNT and CDR2 YYREEE come from the germline V gene (reference sequence). CDR3 coding DNA: TGTGCCAGCAGCTCGCTGGGAAACAGCGAGCAGTACTTC. It yields the protein CASSSLGNSEQYF.

This clonotype appeared many times. This sequence joins TRBV18 and TRBJ2-3; a possible D gene is TRBD1 (5 bases). The CDR3 consists of 15 residues. Between the trimmed V and J ends, which lost 3 bases and 1 base, there was a span of 11 bases. Germline lookup yields CDR1 KGHSH and CDR2 LQKENI. The CDR3 spells CASSPQAGRTDTQYF. The CDR3, as DNA: TGTGCCAGCTCACCCCAGGCAGGGCGCACAGATACGCAGTATTTT. The full variable domain, its missing parts supplied by reference TRBV18 and TRBJ2-3, is NAGVMQNPRHLVRRRGQEARLRCSPMKGHSHVYWYRQLPEEGLKFMVYLQKENIIDESGMPKERFSAEFPKEGPSILRIQQVVRGDSAAYFCASSPQAGRTDTQYFGPGTRLTVL.

By proportion, this clonotype is medium-sized. The CDR3 reads CASSNRQVGPRGDTQYF. The DNA for the CDR3 is TGTGCCAGCAGCAACAGGCAAGTGGGACCGCGCGGAGATACGCAGTATTTT. J is TRBJ2-3 and V is TRBV7-2; D assignment may be TRBD1 or TRBD2 (5 bases each). Germline V lookup: CDR1 SGHTA, CDR2 FQGNSA. This CDR3 has 17 residues. V lost 5 bases to trimming and J lost 5 bases, with 23 bases between them. The full variable domain, rest sourced from reference TRBV7-2 and TRBJ2-3, is GAGVSQSPSNKVTEKGKDVELRCDPISGHTALYWYRQSLGQGLEFLIYFQGNSAPDKSGLPSDRFSAERTGGSVSTLTIQRTQQEDSAVYLCASSNRQVGPRGDTQYFGPGTRLTVL.

The chain couples TRBV5-1 to TRBJ2-7, with D perhaps assigned TRBD1 or TRBD2 (5 bases each). Germline CDR1 is SGHRS and CDR2 is YFSETQ. Trimming stripped 0 bases from V and 3 bases from J, with 13 bases between. The CDR3 spans 15 residues. CDR3 nucleotides: TGCGCCAGCAGCTTGGACGGGACGTACTACTACGAGCAGTACTTC. Translating gives CASSLDGTYYYEQYF.

This clonotype was seen a handful of times. This sequence joins TRBV5-6 and TRBJ1-3; TRBD1 is a possible D gene (5 bases). Trimming shortened V by 2 bases and J by 3 bases, and 9 bases separated the two germline ends. In germline, CDR1 is SGHDT, CDR2 YYEEEE. This CDR3 is 14 amino acids long. The CDR3 loop reads CASSLQVHGNTIYF. The CDR3 region has the DNA TGTGCCAGCAGCTTACAGGTACATGGAAACACCATATATTTT.

The chain links TRBV12-3 or TRBV12-4 to TRBJ1-4, with 7 bases aligning to TRBD1. This CDR3 has 14 amino acids. The ends lost 6 bases at V and 8 bases at J; junction bases unmatched: 9. CDR3 nucleotide sequence: TGTGCCAGCAGGAAAGGGGGCGCCGTCGAAAAACTGTTTTTT. Amino acid sequence: CASRKGGAVEKLFF.

This clonotype was detected many times. The chain is built from TRBV27 and TRBJ2-1; 13 nucleotides match TRBD2. Looked up from germline, CDR1 is MNHEY and CDR2 is SMNVEV (reference sequence). The length of the CDR3 is 17 residues. With V trimmed by 5 bases and J by 2 bases, 6 bases remained unmatched. The CDR3 protein is CASSPPGLAGPYNEQFF. DNA of the CDR3: TGTGCCAGCAGTCCTCCGGGACTAGCGGGGCCCTACAATGAGCAGTTCTTC.

The chain joins TRBV12-3 or TRBV12-4 to TRBJ2-3; 11 bases map to TRBD1. The CDR3 is 17 amino acids. The V segment lost 7 bases and the J segment 6 bases; nucleotides outside the gene matches: 15. CDR3 amino acids: CASTPLRDRGSSDTQYF. CDR3 sequence (DNA): TGTGCCAGCACCCCCCTCCGGGACAGGGGGAGTTCCGATACGCAGTATTTT.

This clonotype was counted many times. The rearrangement uses TRBV6-2 or TRBV6-3 and TRBJ2-7; 8 bases line up with TRBD1. V was pared by 5 bases and J by 7 bases, with 10 bases of the junction left unmatched. The CDR3 runs to 14 residues. The germline gives CDR1 MNHEY, CDR2 SVGEGT. CDR3 DNA: TGTGCCAGCAGTGGGCTACGACAGGGGAGGGAGCAGTACTTC. Its translation: CASSGLRQGREQYF.

The table lists this clonotype with a few counts. The genes are TRBV3-1 and TRBJ1-5; D remains unclear. CDR1 is LGHDT and CDR2 is YNNKEL in the germline V gene (reference sequence). The CDR3 sequence is 13 residues long. V lost 0 bases and J lost 6, with 6 bases in between. The CDR3 coding sequence is TGTGCCAGCAGCCAAGATCTCGCTCAGCCCCAGCATTTT. It codes for CASSQDLAQPQHF.

This clonotype is judged medium-sized. The gene calls are TRBV20-1 and TRBJ2-7, with 10 bases matching TRBD2. The CDR3 is 18 amino acids. Germline CDR1 reads DFQATT; CDR2 reads SNEGSKA (reference sequence). V was clipped by 1 base and J by 3 bases; unmatched bases: 15. The CDR3 spells CSARGPSSGGVRSYEQYF. In DNA form, the CDR3 reads TGCAGTGCTAGAGGCCCCTCGAGCGGGGGGGTTCGTAGCTACGAGCAGTACTTC.

The rearrangement uses TRBV7-3 and TRBJ1-6; unclear D gene. In germline, CDR1 is SGHTA, CDR2 FQGTGA. There are 15 residues in the CDR3. V lost 5 bases to trimming and J lost 7 bases, with 15 bases between them. DNA for the CDR3: TGTGCCAGCAGCGCTTCGACCTTCCCAAATTCACCCCTCCACTTT. Encoded protein: CASSASTFPNSPLHF.

This clonotype appeared a few times. The chain combines TRBV7-8 with TRBJ2-7; D gene unclear. The length of the CDR3 is 17 residues. Between the trimmed V and J ends, which lost 1 base and 9 bases, there was a span of 25 bases. Germline loops: CDR1 SGHVS, CDR2 FQNEAQ. The CDR3: CASSLDPIPWATSGQYF. The CDR3 DNA follows: TGTGCCAGCAGCTTAGACCCTATCCCGTGGGCGACTTCGGGGCAGTACTTC.

This clonotype showed up just a few times. The chain is built from TRBV18 and TRBJ2-1; 8 bases map to TRBD2. This CDR3 is 12 amino acids long. The junction had 4 bases not matched to a gene; V was cut back by 3 bases and J by 12 bases. Germline V CDR1 and CDR2: KGHSH, LQKENI. The CDR3 spells CASSPGGGLQFF. CDR3 nucleotide sequence: TGTGCCAGCTCACCCGGGGGGGGGCTGCAGTTCTTC.

The CDR3 nucleotides read TGTGCCAGCAGTTTAGGTTTCTCTGGAAACACCATATATTTT. Translating it yields CASSLGFSGNTIYF. The V gene is TRBV12-3 or TRBV12-4, the J gene TRBJ1-3; D unclear. The CDR3 totals 14 residues. V was cut by 1 base and J by 0 bases, with 4 bases left in between.

This clonotype was seen more than once but under ten times. V gene TRBV6-2 or TRBV6-3 combines with J gene TRBJ2-2; 8 bases are a match to TRBD1. Germline lookup yields CDR1 MNHEY and CDR2 SVGEGT. This CDR3 has 16 amino acids. V was pared by 4 bases and J by 5 bases, with 9 bases of the junction left unmatched. The CDR3 reads CASSFRQGRRTGELFF. In DNA, the CDR3 is TGTGCCAGCAGTTTCCGACAGGGGAGAAGGACCGGGGAGCTGTTTTTT.

This clonotype was seen many times. The chain combines TRBV5-1 with TRBJ1-6; D unclear. CDR3 size: 14 residues. Deletions cut 3 bases from V and 0 bases from J, with 4 bases between. Germline loops: CDR1 SGHRS, CDR2 YFSETQ. This CDR3 is CASSSLSYNSPLHF. CDR3 DNA: TGCGCCAGCAGCTCCCTCTCCTATAATTCACCCCTCCACTTT.

This clonotype came up many times. The chain has TRBV4-3 and TRBJ2-1; D perhaps matches TRBD1 (5 bases). The CDR3 has 12 residues. From germline, CDR1 is LGHNA and CDR2 YSLEER. V was shortened by 6 bases and J by 10 bases, with 13 bases between the two germline ends. CDR3 residues: CASSRQSQEQFF. CDR3 in DNA: TGCGCCAGCAGTCGACAGTCTCAAGAGCAGTTCTTC.